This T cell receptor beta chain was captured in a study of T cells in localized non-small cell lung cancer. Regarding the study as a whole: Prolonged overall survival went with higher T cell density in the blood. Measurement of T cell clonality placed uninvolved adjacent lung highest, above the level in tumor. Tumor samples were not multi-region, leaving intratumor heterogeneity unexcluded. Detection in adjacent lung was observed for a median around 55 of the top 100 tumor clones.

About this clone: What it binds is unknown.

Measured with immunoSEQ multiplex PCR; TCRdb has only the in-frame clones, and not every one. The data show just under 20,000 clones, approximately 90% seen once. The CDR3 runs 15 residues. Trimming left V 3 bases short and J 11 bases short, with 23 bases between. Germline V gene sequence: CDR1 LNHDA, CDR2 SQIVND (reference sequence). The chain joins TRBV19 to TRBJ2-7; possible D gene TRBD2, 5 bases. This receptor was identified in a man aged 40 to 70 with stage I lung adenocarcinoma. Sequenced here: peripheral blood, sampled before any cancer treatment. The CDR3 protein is CASSMRERIGSDKYF. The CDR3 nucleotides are TGTGCCAGTAGTATGAGGGAGAGGATTGGCAGCGACAAGTACTTC.